The present TCR beta chain was sequenced within a study of blood T cell repertoires in COVID-19. Using immunoSEQ multiplex PCR, the repertoire was profiled, and TCRdb retains in-frame clones only, with some absent. Of hundreds of thousands of clones listed, 70% to 90% were seen once; the top ten hold 2% to 2.5%. Trimming cost V 3 bases and J 7 bases, with 15 bases left between them. Per the germline V gene, CDR1 is DFQATT and CDR2 is SNEGSKA (reference sequence). There are 13 residues in the CDR3. The chain uses TRBV20-1 and TRBJ1-2, with D perhaps TRBD1 (6 bases). Sequencing was done on a sample of PBMCs or T cells enriched from blood (not recorded which). The sequence was obtained from a woman in her sixties or seventies in a cohort exposed to, infected with or recovered from COVID-19 (not recorded which). The CDR3 bases are TGCAGTGCTAGTGTGCAGGGGTCAGGTGGCTACACCTTC. It codes for CSASVQGSGGYTF.